This record concerns one TCR beta chain sequence. The source of the sample is a study of blood T cell repertoires in COVID-19. Study-level information: In each case, the material was cDNA or gDNA derived from T cells, B-cell-depleted T cells, or PBMCs.

In the original processing: From reference gene primer amplification, estimates of nucleated cell counts were derived. Sequencing was performed with immunoSEQ multiplex PCR; in TCRdb, only in-frame clones are kept and a portion is missing. V, J and clone size derive from that table, while D and trimming were established from the DNA sequence. The sample lists approximately 90,000 clones; 85% were seen once. The germline gives CDR1 PRHDT, CDR2 FYEKMQ (reference sequence). The length of the CDR3 is 17 residues. V dropped 1 base and J dropped 11; count of bases not matched to a gene: 16. Specimen: peripheral blood. The source is a man of 80 years or more with acute or convalescent COVID-19. This chain links TRBV13 with TRBJ2-7; 11 bases fit TRBD2. The CDR3 DNA reads as TGTGCCAGCAGCTTAGCTAAACTAGCGGGAGAATCGGTAAAAGAGTACTTC. Translated: CASSLAKLAGESVKEYF.